This T cell receptor (beta chain) was sequenced for a study of CD8+ T cells in alopecia areata. This clone has more than one count but fewer than ten. RNA was isolated and reverse transcribed to cDNA, the sequencing template. TCRdb's table, derived via immunoSEQ multiplex PCR, lists solely in-frame clones and lacks some. The sample includes 200,000 to 250,000 clones, less than 75% of them seen just once. The CDR3 sequence is 11 residues long. The germline V gene encodes CDR1 SEHNR and CDR2 FQNEAQ (reference sequence). Trimming cost V 5 bases and J 7 bases, with 8 bases left between them. Documented treatment: oral pan-JAK inhibitor, 5-10 mg twice daily.

The material was CD4+ T cells sorted from blood, obtained at week 4, from a patient treated with tofacitinib. The rearrangement joins TRBV7-9 to TRBJ1-1; a weak D match, TRBD1 (6 bases). The source is a human donor with alopecia areata. DNA of the CDR3: TGTGCCAGCAGCCGACAGGTTGAAGCTTTCTTT. Amino acids: CASSRQVEAFF. The variable domain in full, completed from reference TRBV7-9 and TRBJ1-1, reads DTGVSQNPRHKITKRGQNVTFRCDPISEHNRLYWYRQTLGQGPEFLTYFQNEAQLEKSRLLSDRFSAERPKGSFSTLEIQRTEQGDSAMYLCASSRQVEAFFGQGTRLTVV.